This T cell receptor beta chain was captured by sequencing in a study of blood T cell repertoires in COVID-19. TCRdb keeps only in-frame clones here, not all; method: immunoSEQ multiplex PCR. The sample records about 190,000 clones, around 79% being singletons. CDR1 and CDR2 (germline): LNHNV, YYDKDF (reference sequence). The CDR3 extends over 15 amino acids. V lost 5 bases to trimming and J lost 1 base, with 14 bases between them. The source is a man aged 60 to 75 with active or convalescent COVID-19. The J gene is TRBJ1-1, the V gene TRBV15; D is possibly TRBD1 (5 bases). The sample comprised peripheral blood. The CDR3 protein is CATSRTRGQNTEAFF. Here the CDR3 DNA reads TGTGCCACCAGCCGAACGAGAGGACAGAACACTGAAGCTTTCTTT.